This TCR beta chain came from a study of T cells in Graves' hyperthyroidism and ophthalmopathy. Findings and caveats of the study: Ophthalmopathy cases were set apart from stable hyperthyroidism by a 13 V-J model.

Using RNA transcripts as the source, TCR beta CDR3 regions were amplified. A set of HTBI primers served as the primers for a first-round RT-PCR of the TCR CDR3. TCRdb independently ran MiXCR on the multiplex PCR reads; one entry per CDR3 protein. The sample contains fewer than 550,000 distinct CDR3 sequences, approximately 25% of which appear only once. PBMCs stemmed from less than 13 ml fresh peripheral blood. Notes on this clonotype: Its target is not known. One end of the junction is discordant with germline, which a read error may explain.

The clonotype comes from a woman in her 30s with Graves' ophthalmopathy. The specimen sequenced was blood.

The CDR3 DNA sequence: TGTGTCAGCAGTTCAGGATATAACTATGGCTACACCTTC. Translation: CVSSSGYNYGYTF. The chain uses TRBV28 and TRBJ1-2; D is unclear. Looked up from germline, CDR1 is MDHEN and CDR2 is SYDVKM. The CDR3 length is 13 residues.